This T cell receptor (beta chain) stems from a study of blood T cell repertoires in COVID-19. On the study more broadly: From T cells, B-cell-depleted T cells, or PBMCs came the material, which was cDNA or gDNA.

V was clipped by 0 bases and J by 3 bases; unmatched bases: 7. There are 16 residues in the CDR3. Germline V lookup: CDR1 SGDLS, CDR2 YYNGEE. Original analysis: How many nucleated cells were present was estimated from reference gene primer amplification. Sequencing used immunoSEQ multiplex PCR; TCRdb keeps in-frame clones, though not all of them. The V and J calls and clone size are taken from that table; D and trimming were inferred from the DNA. The sample has 100,000 to 150,000 clones, 85% to 90% seen once. Material for sequencing was peripheral blood. The chain carries TRBV9 and TRBJ2-3; 7 bases match TRBD2. This TCR was sampled from a woman at least 80 years old with COVID-19, enrolled during active disease. CDR3 DNA sequence: TGTGCCAGCAGCGTAGGCAGCGGGACTCGAACAGATACGCAGTATTTT. It yields the protein CASSVGSGTRTDTQYF.